The rows below give T cell receptor beta chains drawn from one sample of a study of glioma-infiltrating T cells after dendritic cell vaccination. Generated by immunoSEQ multiplex PCR, the TCRdb table keeps only in-frame clones and is missing some. The profile shows about 64,000 clones, 86% of them singletons. The material sequenced was blood, taken after dendritic cell vaccination. The origin of the receptors is a human donor with glioblastoma. CDR3s include the opening cysteine and the closing phenylalanine or tryptophan. A D gene is named only where the DNA matches it firmly. A row's size may be missing; if present it is once, few, many or a size class.

CDR3nt: TGCACCAGCAGTAATTTTCCGGGACAGGGTATTTGTGGCTACACCTTC
CDR3aa: CTSSNFPGQGICGYTF
v_gene: TRBV1
d_gene: NA
j_gene: TRBJ1-2
abundance: NA

CDR3nt: TGTGCCAGTAGTATCCCCCCTCGGTATGGCTACACCTTC
CDR3aa: CASSIPPRYGYTF
v_gene: TRBV19
d_gene: NA
j_gene: TRBJ1-2
abundance: NA

CDR3nt: TGCGCCAGCAGCTCCGGACAGGGGAAAAAGACCCAGTACTTC
CDR3aa: CASSSGQGKKTQYF
v_gene: TRBV5-1
d_gene: TRBD1
j_gene: TRBJ2-5
abundance: NA

CDR3nt: TGTGCCAGCAGCGCAAAAGGACAGGGGATTTCCACGTATAATTCACCCCTCCACTTT
CDR3aa: CASSAKGQGISTYNSPLHF
v_gene: TRBV9
d_gene: TRBD1
j_gene: TRBJ1-6
abundance: NA

CDR3nt: TGTGCCAGCAACGACAGGGGGCGGAATGGCTACACCTTC
CDR3aa: CASNDRGRNGYTF
v_gene: TRBV7-2
d_gene: TRBD1
j_gene: TRBJ1-2
abundance: NA

CDR3nt: TGTGCCAGCAGCTTGCCAGTGAACTATGGCTACACCTTC
CDR3aa: CASSLPVNYGYTF
v_gene: TRBV5-4
d_gene: NA
j_gene: TRBJ1-2
abundance: NA

CDR3nt: TGCGCCAGCAGCGCAGGGGGAGGTCGGGATCGAGACTATGGCTACACCTTC
CDR3aa: CASSAGGGRDRDYGYTF
v_gene: TRBV4-1
d_gene: TRBD1
j_gene: TRBJ1-2
abundance: NA

CDR3nt: TGTGCCAGCAGCACCGACTCGAGAACTGAAGCTTTCTTT
CDR3aa: CASSTDSRTEAFF
v_gene: TRBV11-3
d_gene: NA
j_gene: TRBJ1-1
abundance: NA

CDR3nt: TGTGCCAGCAGCCAAGTGACTAGTACCCCCGGGGAGCTGTTTTTT
CDR3aa: CASSQVTSTPGELFF
v_gene: TRBV14
d_gene: NA
j_gene: TRBJ2-2
abundance: NA

CDR3nt: TGCGCCAGCAGCCAAGATCGGCGGCGTAATGAAAAACTGTTTTTT
CDR3aa: CASSQDRRRNEKLFF
v_gene: TRBV4-3
d_gene: NA
j_gene: TRBJ1-4
abundance: NA

CDR3nt: TGTGCCAGTACCGCGGGACTAGCGGGGTACAATGAGCAGTTCTTC
CDR3aa: CASTAGLAGYNEQFF
v_gene: TRBV19
d_gene: TRBD2
j_gene: TRBJ2-1
abundance: NA

CDR3nt: TGTGCCAGCAGCTTAGTACAGGGAGCTTTCTTT
CDR3aa: CASSLVQGAFF
v_gene: TRBV7-2
d_gene: NA
j_gene: TRBJ1-1
abundance: once

CDR3nt: TGTGCCAGCGGTCCAGGGGAGAAGCAGTACTTC
CDR3aa: CASGPGEKQYF
v_gene: TRBV6-1
d_gene: NA
j_gene: TRBJ2-5
abundance: NA

CDR3nt: TGTGCCAGCAGCTTTAGGACAGGGAATGGAGAGCAGTACTTC
CDR3aa: CASSFRTGNGEQYF
v_gene: TRBV5-5
d_gene: TRBD1
j_gene: TRBJ2-7
abundance: NA

CDR3nt: TGTGCCAGTAGTATAGTAGGCCCAACTAGCGTCGAGCAGTACTTC
CDR3aa: CASSIVGPTSVEQYF
v_gene: TRBV19
d_gene: TRBD2
j_gene: TRBJ2-7
abundance: NA

CDR3nt: TGTGCCAGCGGGGAAACAGGGGACACCGGGGAGCTGTTTTTT
CDR3aa: CASGETGDTGELFF
v_gene: TRBV27
d_gene: TRBD1
j_gene: TRBJ2-2
abundance: NA

CDR3nt: TGCGCCAGCAGCTTGGTGGCGGATTACGAGCAGTACTTC
CDR3aa: CASSLVADYEQYF
v_gene: TRBV5-1
d_gene: NA
j_gene: TRBJ2-7
abundance: NA

CDR3nt: TGTGCCAGCACCCTCATGGGGGGGTCCCCCTATGGCTACACCTTC
CDR3aa: CASTLMGGSPYGYTF
v_gene: TRBV9
d_gene: NA
j_gene: TRBJ1-2
abundance: few

CDR3nt: TGCGCCAGCAGCCCGTTCGGGGGGGCCAATGAGCAGTTCTTC
CDR3aa: CASSPFGGANEQFF
v_gene: TRBV5-1
d_gene: TRBD2
j_gene: TRBJ2-1
abundance: NA

CDR3nt: TGTGCCAGCAGCGCCGGGATGGGACAGGGGGGGACTGAAGCTTTCTTT
CDR3aa: CASSAGMGQGGTEAFF
v_gene: TRBV9
d_gene: TRBD1
j_gene: TRBJ1-1
abundance: NA

CDR3nt: TGCGCCAGCAGCCAAGTTCGAGGCTCGGACAGGGGAGTTAATACTGAAAAACTGTTTTTT
CDR3aa: CASSQVRGSDRGVNTEKLFF
v_gene: TRBV4-3
d_gene: TRBD1
j_gene: TRBJ1-4
abundance: NA

CDR3nt: TGTGCCAGTAGCCCCCAGGGCCCCGACGGGTCACCCCTCCACTTT
CDR3aa: CASSPQGPDGSPLHF
v_gene: TRBV19
d_gene: NA
j_gene: TRBJ1-6
abundance: few

CDR3nt: TGTGCCAGCAGTATTACAGATCCAAATTCACCCCTCCACTTT
CDR3aa: CASSITDPNSPLHF
v_gene: TRBV2
d_gene: NA
j_gene: TRBJ1-6
abundance: few

CDR3nt: TGTGCCAGCAGCCTAAAGGGGGCTGATTCACCCCTCCACTTT
CDR3aa: CASSLKGADSPLHF
v_gene: TRBV7-7
d_gene: TRBD1
j_gene: TRBJ1-6
abundance: NA

CDR3nt: TGTGCCAGCAGCCCGGAGGGACAGGGGAACACTGAAGCTTTCTTT
CDR3aa: CASSPEGQGNTEAFF
v_gene: TRBV5-4
d_gene: TRBD1
j_gene: TRBJ1-1
abundance: NA

CDR3nt: TGTGCCAGCAGCTCCTTCGGACAGGATGTTAACTATGGCTACACCTTC
CDR3aa: CASSSFGQDVNYGYTF
v_gene: TRBV9
d_gene: TRBD1
j_gene: TRBJ1-2
abundance: NA

CDR3nt: TGCGCCAGCAGCCAAGATCGGTCGAGGGAGCTGTTTTTT
CDR3aa: CASSQDRSRELFF
v_gene: TRBV4-3
d_gene: NA
j_gene: TRBJ2-2
abundance: once

CDR3nt: TGTGCCAGTAGTATAGTGAACAGCGAAAAACTGTTTTTT
CDR3aa: CASSIVNSEKLFF
v_gene: TRBV19
d_gene: NA
j_gene: TRBJ1-4
abundance: once

CDR3nt: TGCGCCAGCAGCGGCGATAGCGGGGAGACCCAGTACTTC
CDR3aa: CASSGDSGETQYF
v_gene: TRBV5-1
d_gene: TRBD2
j_gene: TRBJ2-5
abundance: NA

CDR3nt: TGTGCCATCAGGACCGCACAGGGGCCTTACAATGAGCAGTTCTTC
CDR3aa: CAIRTAQGPYNEQFF
v_gene: TRBV10-3
d_gene: TRBD1
j_gene: TRBJ2-1
abundance: NA

CDR3nt: TGTGCCAGCAGCTTAGGCGGCGGGAGGACTGGAAACACCATATATTTT
CDR3aa: CASSLGGGRTGNTIYF
v_gene: TRBV7-2
d_gene: NA
j_gene: TRBJ1-3
abundance: NA

CDR3nt: TGTGCCAGCAGCTTAGAGATGGGGGCAAACACTGAAGCTTTCTTT
CDR3aa: CASSLEMGANTEAFF
v_gene: TRBV11-2
d_gene: NA
j_gene: TRBJ1-1
abundance: NA

CDR3nt: TGTGCCAGCAGCCAGCGGGGATTCAAGAATGAAAAACTGTTTTTT
CDR3aa: CASSQRGFKNEKLFF
v_gene: TRBV6-1
d_gene: NA
j_gene: TRBJ1-4
abundance: NA

CDR3nt: TGCGCCAGCAGCTTGAGGTCCGGGTCTGGAAACACCATATATTTT
CDR3aa: CASSLRSGSGNTIYF
v_gene: TRBV5-1
d_gene: NA
j_gene: TRBJ1-3
abundance: once

CDR3nt: TGTGCCATCAGTGAGCCGATGGGACTAGCGGGAGAAAGGTTTCTGGATACGCAGTATTTT
CDR3aa: CAISEPMGLAGERFLDTQYF
v_gene: TRBV10-3
d_gene: TRBD2
j_gene: TRBJ2-3
abundance: NA

CDR3nt: TGTGCCAGCAGCGTAAGACAGGGGAACTATGGCTACACCTTC
CDR3aa: CASSVRQGNYGYTF
v_gene: TRBV9
d_gene: TRBD1
j_gene: TRBJ1-2
abundance: NA